These T cell receptor beta chains were read from a single sample in a study of blood T cells in healthy people across ages. One entry per CDR3 protein results from TCRdb running MiXCR on the 5' RACE reads. The top ten hold approximately 3.6% of the sample, which has about 560,000 distinct CDR3 sequences, around a quarter seen once. The sample was also linked to a second study, of T cells of mothers and their children.

The specimen was blood. Source of these receptors: a boy aged 2 to 10 in good health. Both conserved end residues are part of each CDR3. Each record gives: clone size, D gene, V gene, J gene, CDR3 DNA, CDR3 protein. The D gene is left open where the match is weak. Size tells how often a clone was seen (once, few, many) or the class of an expanded clone, and some rows leave it out.

few	TRBD1	TRBV15	TRBJ2-6	TGTGCCACCAGCGTCGGGACAGTCCTTACATCTGGGGCCAACGTCCTGACTTTC	CATSVGTVLTSGANVLTF
NA	TRBD2	TRBV6-2/TRBV6-3	TRBJ2-1	TGTGCCAGATTAGCGGGGGGCGACAATGAGCAGTTCTTC	CARLAGGDNEQFF
few	TRBD2	TRBV29-1	TRBJ2-4	TGCAGCGTTGATACGGGAGGGCCTGACATTCGGTACTTC	CSVDTGGPDIRYF
NA	NA	TRBV28	TRBJ2-7	TGTGCCAGCAGCCTCGTACTTTTGGGCTACGAGCAGTACTTC	CASSLVLLGYEQYF
NA	NA	TRBV6-5	TRBJ1-2	TGTGCCAGCAACCCCGGGGACTATGGCTACACCTTC	CASNPGDYGYTF
few	NA	TRBV10-3	TRBJ2-5	TGTGCCGCTGCCGGTCTATCGGGACGGAGGGAGACCCAGTACTTC	CAAAGLSGRRETQYF
few	TRBD2	TRBV29-1	TRBJ2-5	TGCAGCGTTGAAGACGGGAGGGCCCGAGAGACCCAGTACTTC	CSVEDGRARETQYF
few	NA	TRBV15	TRBJ2-2	TGTGCCACCAGCAGAGACAAGCTTGGCGGGGAGCTGTTTTTT	CATSRDKLGGELFF
NA	NA	TRBV5-1	TRBJ2-1	TGCGCCAGCAGCTTGGAGTGGGTAGCCTGGAATGAGCAGTTCTTC	CASSLEWVAWNEQFF
few	NA	TRBV7-9	TRBJ2-7	TGTGCCAGCAGCTTAGGGGTTGGCAGCTTCACCGAGCAGTACTTC	CASSLGVGSFTEQYF
NA	TRBD2	TRBV20-1	TRBJ2-1	TGCAGTGCTAGACACCCTAGCGGGGGCCTAAACTCCTACAATGAGCAGTTCTTC	CSARHPSGGLNSYNEQFF
NA	NA	TRBV27	TRBJ1-4	TGTGCCAGCAGTTTGAGGGGAACAGGGCTTAATGAAAAACTGTTTTTT	CASSLRGTGLNEKLFF
few	TRBD2	TRBV24-1	TRBJ2-1	TGTGCCACCAGTGCTCCCCACGGGGGACTAGCGGGAGTGAATGAGCAGTTCTTC	CATSAPHGGLAGVNEQFF
few	TRBD2	TRBV7-9	TRBJ2-3	TGTGCCAGCAGCCTACGAGCGGGAGGGTACACAGATACGCAGTATTTT	CASSLRAGGYTDTQYF
NA	TRBD2	TRBV20-1	TRBJ2-1	TGCAGTGCTAGAAGTCTAGCGGGTAGCTCCTACAATGAGCGGTTCTTC	CSARSLAGSSYNERFF
NA	NA	TRBV5-1	TRBJ2-7	TGCGCCAGCAGCAGGACAGAGCTTTACGAGCAGTACTTC	CASSRTELYEQYF
NA	TRBD2	TRBV4-2	TRBJ2-2	TGTGCCAGCAGCCAAGAGGGGCTAGCGGGAGCCGGGCCCGGGGAGCTGTTTTTT	CASSQEGLAGAGPGELFF
few	NA	TRBV5-1	TRBJ1-6	TGCGCCAGCAGCGCCGAAAAGGGTAATTCACCCCTCCACTTT	CASSAEKGNSPLHF